The rows below give T cell receptor beta chains drawn from one sample of a study of T cells in Graves' hyperthyroidism and ophthalmopathy. TCRdb ran MiXCR on the multiplex PCR reads and lists one entry per CDR3 protein. The repertoire has 300,000 to 450,000 distinct CDR3 sequences, 11% to 15% of them found once; the top ten carry around 10%. Input material: blood. All receptors derive from a woman between 55 and 75 years old with Graves' hyperthyroidism. CDR3s include the opening cysteine and the closing phenylalanine or tryptophan. Clone size is not always given. Where it is, it says once, few, many or a class for expanded clones.

size	J	V	CDR3
many	TRBJ2-3	TRBV12-3/TRBV12-4	CASGLQTSGTDTQYF
-	TRBJ2-3	TRBV5-1	CASSSQGQGSTDTQYF
many	TRBJ2-7	TRBV6-5	CASSYSSRWTAYEQYF
-	TRBJ2-7	TRBV19	CASSRTASAYEQYF
few	TRBJ2-5	TRBV18	CASSPSQQETQYF
many	TRBJ2-7	TRBV14	CASSQNRNSYEQYF
many	TRBJ1-5	TRBV3-1	CASSQVPDSNQPQHF
many	TRBJ1-4	TRBV12-5	CASGEGGFATNEKLFF
-	TRBJ2-3	TRBV9	CASSPLAPGMGTDTQYF
-	TRBJ2-2	TRBV11-3	CASSQDVAGGRAGELFF
many	TRBJ2-7	TRBV12-3/TRBV12-4	CASSWEVSTYEQYF
many	TRBJ2-3	TRBV2	CASSELAGGSTDTQYF
few	TRBJ2-6	TRBV10-3	CAISDDRVSGANVLTF
many	TRBJ2-1	TRBV12-5	CASGFKGGGSYNEQFF
many	TRBJ1-5	TRBV6-2/TRBV6-3	CASSKHGDSNQPQHF
few	TRBJ2-1	TRBV11-2	CASSEHRGREPEQLF
many	TRBJ2-7	TRBV6-2/TRBV6-3	CASSDPGRVIYEQYF
few	TRBJ1-1	TRBV4-1	CASSLDDSSMNTEAFF
-	TRBJ1-1	TRBV2	CASSEGGGWSNTEAFF
-	TRBJ2-2	TRBV6-2/TRBV6-3	CASKREGGTGELFF
few	TRBJ2-7	TRBV27	CASRAGYEQYF
-	TRBJ2-3	TRBV20-1	CSASPSASTDTQYF
-	TRBJ2-7	TRBV9	CASSVEDGYEQYF
-	TRBJ2-4	TRBV4-3	CASSHLGLAEVDGKNIQYF
many	TRBJ2-2	TRBV12-3/TRBV12-4	CASRAGAQAPTGELFF
many	TRBJ1-1	TRBV28	CASRMGQSNTEAFF
many	TRBJ1-1	TRBV10-3	CAISVGGENTEAFF
many	TRBJ2-7	TRBV19	CASSRGQGAYEQYF
many	TRBJ2-7	TRBV3-1	CASTPGGHEQYF
many	TRBJ1-3	TRBV20-1	CSASRGDTIYF
-	TRBJ2-7	TRBV5-1	CASSLTRLAGAGQYF
many	TRBJ2-7	TRBV29-1	CSVESGINEQYF
few	TRBJ2-6	TRBV6-1	CASSSAGAGANVLTF
-	TRBJ1-1	TRBV7-8	CASSLASGGGTEAFF
many	TRBJ1-1	TRBV29-1	CSVEIAGQGGGNTEAFF
many	TRBJ1-1	TRBV5-8	CASSLFGAVMNTEAFF
-	TRBJ2-2	TRBV5-1	CASSVGFTGELFF
-	-	TRBV11-2	CASSLSFGTSSYEQFF
-	TRBJ1-1	TRBV12-3/TRBV12-4	CASSLFHTGAFF
many	TRBJ2-1	TRBV29-1	CSVGRLAGGSSLEFF
-	TRBJ2-1	TRBV6-2/TRBV6-3	CASRANNEQFF
-	TRBJ1-1	TRBV7-9	CASGLGGSRAFF
many	TRBJ2-7	TRBV20-1	CSATSGHSYEQYF
many	TRBJ1-2	TRBV28	CASSLDRHGYTF
-	TRBJ1-6	TRBV2	CARKRDDTLSPLHF
-	TRBJ2-2	TRBV7-9	CASSLDGYTGELFF
many	TRBJ2-1	TRBV6-2/TRBV6-3	CASSASGLGEQFF
many	TRBJ2-7	TRBV11-2	CASAFQAGGPSSYEQYF
few	TRBJ2-7	TRBV20-1	CSASNWADEQYF
-	TRBJ1-2	TRBV7-9	CASSRDGPYGYTF
-	TRBJ2-3	TRBV7-9	CASSTSSGRGSLDTQYF
-	TRBJ2-5	TRBV6-5	CASSYLGTGGPQETQYF
few	TRBJ2-2	TRBV7-9	CASSWTSGTGELFF
many	TRBJ2-2	TRBV5-1	CASSLDGSSDTGELFF
few	TRBJ2-2	TRBV4-2	CASSQPGLAGNTGELFF
-	TRBJ1-5	TRBV19	CASARDDRNQPQHF
-	TRBJ2-7	TRBV19	CTSSRQRSSYEQYF
-	TRBJ1-1	TRBV27	CASGSKSRISEAFF
few	TRBJ2-1	TRBV5-1	CASSFGGLYNEQFF
many	TRBJ2-5	TRBV20-1	CSASPPQGGRGETQYF